The entry below gives a single T cell receptor (beta chain) sequence along with its context. What it binds is unknown. The V gene's germline CDR1 is SQVTM and CDR2 ANQGSEA. The V gene lost 4 bases and the J gene lost 7 bases, with 8 bases spanning the gap. The CDR3 consists of 12 residues. According to the study, genomic DNA was the template for TCR beta VDJ and CDR3 profiling. TCRdb processed the reads anew with MiXCR; each CDR3 protein has one entry. The table lists 210,000 or so distinct CDR3 sequences, less than 60% of them singletons. Sequencing was done on patients that had shown CD8+CD57+ cell expansion by flow cytometry. Severe acquired aplastic anemia affected all patients. At blood sampling, none of the patients had yet received therapy. The record originates from a study of CD8+CD57+ T cells in acquired aplastic anemia. Background on the study: Across the sorted CD4+ and CD8+ cells, DNA amounts averaged around 3.2 ug.

General observations from the study: Comparison of patients with controls identified 25 to 35 shared CD8+ CDR3 sequences.

This TCR was sampled from a human donor with aplastic anemia. The chain links TRBV29-1 to TRBJ1-6; tentatively, D is TRBD1 (5 bases). The sequencing sample was made of sorted CD4+, CD8+, or CD8+CD57+ T cells (not recorded which) from PBMCs. CDR3 in amino acids: CSVGEGNSPLHF. CDR3 DNA sequence: TGCAGCGTTGGGGAGGGGAATTCACCCCTCCACTTT.